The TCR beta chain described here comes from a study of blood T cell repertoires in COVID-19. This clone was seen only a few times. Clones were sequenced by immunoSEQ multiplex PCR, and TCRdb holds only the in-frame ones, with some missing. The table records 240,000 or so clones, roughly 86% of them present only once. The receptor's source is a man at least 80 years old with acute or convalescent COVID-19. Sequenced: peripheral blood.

The CDR3: CASSLWANIQYF. CDR3 nucleotides: TGTGCCAGCAGCTTGTGGGCAAACATTCAGTACTTC. This chain links TRBV11-2 with TRBJ2-4; no definite D call. Germline-derived CDR1 and CDR2 are SGHAT and FQNNGV. Trimming removed 3 bases from V and 6 bases from J, with 6 bases in between. The CDR3 extends over 12 amino acids. Full variable domain (remainder filled in from reference TRBV11-2 and TRBJ2-4): EAGVAQSPRYKIIEKRQSVAFWCNPISGHATLYWYQQILGQGPKLLIQFQNNGVVDDSQLPKDRFSAERLKGVDSTLKIQPAKLEDSAVYLCASSLWANIQYFGAGTRLSVL.